This TCR beta chain was captured in a study of TIL therapy for anti-PD-1-resistant metastatic lung cancer. The time point was: pre-treatment sample, taken before nivolumab and TIL therapy. Adults with stage 4 NSCLC were enrolled in a phase I trial. This was the immunoSEQ v3 assay. The data were produced by immunoSEQ multiplex PCR, yet TCRdb's version contains in-frame clones alone and is incomplete. Here the sample spans some 60,000 clones, around 63% being singletons. V lost 5 bases and J lost 3; bases outside the gene matches: 10. The CDR3 has 15 residues. CDR1 SQVTM and CDR2 ANQGSEA come from the germline V gene.

Sequencing was performed on blood, taken at baseline. The V and J genes are TRBV29-1 and TRBJ2-5; 9 bases agree with TRBD1. The receptor's source is a person aged 25 to 80 with non-small cell lung cancer. The CDR3 sequence: CSVIRDRAVKETQYF. DNA for the CDR3: TGCAGCGTTATCCGGGACAGGGCCGTAAAAGAGACCCAGTACTTC.